This T cell receptor (beta chain) was recorded in a study of monozygotic twins with inflammatory bowel disease. Germline CDR1 reads LGHNA; CDR2 reads YNFKEQ. The length of the CDR3 is 14 residues. The study, taken as a whole, reports: Relative clonotype sharing with others was diminished in IBD patients versus healthy twins, particularly with disease activity. Among IBD patients, TCRbeta diversity (inverse Simpson) was lower than in healthy co-twins.

Each UMI harboured a 6-nucleotide sample barcode and was appended via template switching. Both TCRalpha and TCRbeta cDNA were subjected to two nested PCRs lasting roughly 16 and 10 cycles. For each CDR3 protein, TCRdb gives one entry from its re-call of the 5' RACE reads, without DNA. Here the sample table reports some 190,000 distinct CDR3 sequences. In the case of this clonotype: Its antigen is as yet unknown.

The rearrangement uses TRBV4-2 and TRBJ2-3; without DNA, the TCRdb call of TRBD1 cannot be checked. This sequence originates from a human donor with ulcerative colitis or Crohn's disease, or a healthy co-twin of an affected twin (not recorded which). Sequenced input: blood. CDR3 sequence reads: CASSQTGTSDTQYF.